This T cell receptor beta chain was observed in a study of shared clonotypes between healthy human individuals. Selected positively for CCR7 and CD45RO-negative, naive CD8 cells excluded terminally differentiated effector memory CD45RA+ cells. General study results and limits: Naive subsets tended to show greater estimated richness than memory subsets.

V was clipped by 1 base and J by 4 bases; unmatched bases: 2. CDR3 length: 15 residues. CDR1 is MNHNS, CDR2 SASEGT, per germline. The input for sorted-subset replicate PCRs was around 0.2 ug DNA, about 30,000 T cell genomes. Assay: immunoSEQ multiplex PCR; the TCRdb copy retains only in-frame clones and omits some. The data hold some 2 million clones, with 85% to 95% observed a single time. A note on this clone: Its antigen is unidentified.

Sequencing was done on a sample of naive CD8+ T cells sorted from blood. This sequence originates from a man aged 18 to 29 in good health. The chain carries TRBV6-1 and TRBJ2-1, with 9 bases matching TRBD1. The CDR3 DNA is TGTGCCAGCAGTGAAGAACAGGGGGCGTACAATGAGCAGTTCTTC. This gives the protein CASSEEQGAYNEQFF.